A selection of T cell receptor beta chains follows, all from one sample in a study of beta chain features in type 1 diabetes. This table comes from immunoSEQ multiplex PCR, and its TCRdb copy is limited to in-frame clones, with some not included. The top ten clones hold approximately 0.69% of a sample with 130,000 or so clones, roughly 10% of them seen once. The material sequenced was central memory CD4+ T cells from blood. The source is a woman between 40 and 55 years old in good health. Each CDR3 is given without its conserved first and last residue. Each record gives: J gene, V gene, clone size, CDR3 protein. Clone size appears in some rows only: once, few, many, or a class for an expanded clone.

J: TRBJ1-2; V: TRBV5-4; size: .; CDR3: ASGSYSGYGYT
J: TRBJ2-5; V: TRBV5-1; size: .; CDR3: ASSLSTSGGEETQY
J: TRBJ1-2; V: TRBV7-2; size: .; CDR3: ASSDIRGSYGYT
J: TRBJ1-2; V: TRBV5-1; size: .; CDR3: ASSMGDRGLGYGYT
J: TRBJ2-1; V: TRBV7-9; size: few; CDR3: ASSWLAASYNEQF
J: TRBJ1-2; V: TRBV19; size: few; CDR3: ASSIGRLGQPVDGYT
J: TRBJ2-7; V: TRBV6-6; size: .; CDR3: ASRTDRDEQY
J: TRBJ1-2; V: TRBV2; size: .; CDR3: AITPRQRADRNYGYT
J: TRBJ2-3; V: TRBV7-9; size: few; CDR3: ASSLDYNTQY
J: TRBJ1-1; V: TRBV5-4; size: .; CDR3: ASSSTGVHEAF
J: TRBJ2-3; V: TRBV5-1; size: .; CDR3: ASSLERGDTQY
J: TRBJ2-2; V: TRBV19; size: .; CDR3: ASTKAQGKSGELF
J: TRBJ1-3; V: TRBV6-5; size: .; CDR3: ASCRGTGNTIY
J: TRBJ2-7; V: TRBV4-2; size: once; CDR3: ASNQSGTGAYEQY
J: TRBJ2-1; V: TRBV7-2; size: many; CDR3: ASSLDGPSEQF
J: TRBJ2-7; V: TRBV7-8; size: few; CDR3: ASSHSYEQY
J: TRBJ2-3; V: TRBV13; size: .; CDR3: ASSIAGVLTDTQY
J: TRBJ1-1; V: TRBV18; size: .; CDR3: ASSPPGQGVNTEAF
J: TRBJ2-7; V: TRBV5-1; size: .; CDR3: ASSLVDGLVNEQY
J: TRBJ2-1; V: TRBV15; size: few; CDR3: ATSRTRDTYNEQF
J: TRBJ1-6; V: TRBV15; size: few; CDR3: ATSRRQSHNSPLH
J: TRBJ2-1; V: TRBV4-1; size: .; CDR3: ASSQGAGVSYNEQF
J: TRBJ1-4; V: TRBV5-4; size: few; CDR3: ASSLGGGAEKLF
J: TRBJ1-2; V: TRBV11-2; size: .; CDR3: ASSPVQGGGGGYT
J: TRBJ2-7; V: TRBV4-2; size: .; CDR3: ASSRRGGTAYEQY
J: TRBJ2-3; V: TRBV6-5; size: many; CDR3: ASRARGTYTDTQY
J: TRBJ1-1; V: TRBV2; size: .; CDR3: ASGGTGALEAF
J: TRBJ2-1; V: TRBV7-9; size: few; CDR3: ASSLRGSSYNEQF
J: TRBJ1-2; V: TRBV6-1; size: .; CDR3: ASSEAAGQGYGYT
J: TRBJ1-4; V: TRBV7-8; size: .; CDR3: ASTPTATNEKLF